This entry lists 6 T cell receptor beta chains sequenced from one sample in a study of graft-versus-host responses after intestinal transplantation (dated by TCRdb to about 2021). The method was the immunoSEQ multiplex PCR assay. TCRdb took over this immuneACCESS table, retaining in-frame rearrangements with V and J assigned. Such tables are incomplete; in checked studies, under half of the missing clones stem from an unresolved V gene, and the remainder is unexplained. Counted in this sample were 15,000 or so clones; roughly 80% of them appeared once. The biggest ten clones account for approximately 5.1% of the sample. Intraepithelial and lamina propria lymphocytes were isolated from graft specimens using dithiothreitol, EDTA incubations and collagenase D digestion. This material consisted of ileum tissue, taken 17 days after transplant. These TCRs come from a human patient who received an intestinal transplant, so some T cells may come from the graft donor.

The chain couples TRBV6-5 to TRBJ2-5; possibly TRBD2 for D (6 bases). CDR1 MNHEY and CDR2 SVGAGI come from the germline V gene. With 2 bases removed from V and 7 bases from J, the gap between germline ends came to 17 bases. CDR3 length equals 15 residues. The CDR3 DNA reads TGTGCCAGCAGTTACCCCTCAGGACTAAAGGGGACCCAGTACTTC. Encoded protein: CASSYPSGLKGTQYF.

The chain employs TRBV7-9 and TRBJ1-2; D not resolved. The germline V and J ends were trimmed by 1 base and 3 bases, with 18 bases remaining between them. Germline assignment: CDR1 SEHNR and CDR2 FQNEAQ (reference sequence). This CDR3 comprises 17 residues. The chain's CDR3 is CASSLGRGFGEHYGYTF. In nucleotides, the CDR3 is TGTGCCAGCAGCTTAGGGCGCGGGTTCGGGGAGCACTATGGCTACACCTTC.

This clone appeared once. The chain has TRBV7-9 and TRBJ2-5; D ambiguous. The germline gives CDR1 SEHNR, CDR2 FQNEAQ (reference sequence). Trimming cost V 2 bases and J 5 bases, with 3 bases left between them. The CDR3 runs to 11 residues. The CDR3 DNA reads TGTGCCAGCAGCTTAACGGAGACCCAGTACTTC. Its protein product is CASSLTETQYF. The variable domain in full, with the rest retrieved from reference TRBV7-9 and TRBJ2-5, is DTGVSQNPRHKITKRGQNVTFRCDPISEHNRLYWYRQTLGQGPEFLTYFQNEAQLEKSRLLSDRFSAERPKGSFSTLEIQRTEQGDSAMYLCASSLTETQYFGPGTRLLVL.

This clone was found a few times. The chain recombines TRBV4-1 with TRBJ2-7, with D possibly being TRBD1 (5 bases). With 5 bases removed from V and 2 bases from J, the gap between germline ends came to 10 bases. Germline V gives CDR1 MGHRA, CDR2 YSYEKL. CDR3 size: 13 residues. The CDR3 sequence is CASSSGQTYEQYF. The CDR3 DNA reads as TGCGCCAGCAGCTCCGGACAAACCTACGAGCAGTACTTC.

The genes are TRBV4-2 and TRBJ2-1, with 13 nucleotides matching TRBD2. Trimming took 0 bases from V and 7 from J; bases not matched to a gene: 3. CDR3 length: 16 residues. The germline gives CDR1 LGHNA, CDR2 YNFKEQ. The CDR3: CASSQDWGLAGNEQFF. The CDR3 DNA reads TGTGCCAGCAGCCAAGATTGGGGACTAGCGGGGAATGAGCAGTTCTTC.

The chain joins TRBV11-2 to TRBJ2-3; tentative D call: TRBD1 (7 bases). CDR1 and CDR2 (germline): SGHAT, FQNNGV. Trimming took 0 bases from V and 0 from J, leaving 13 bases between them. The CDR3 has 17 amino acids. For the CDR3, the DNA is TGTGCCAGCAGCTTAGAAGGGGGGACAGATAGCACAGATACGCAGTATTTT. Translated, it gives CASSLEGGTDSTDTQYF.